This passage covers 17 T cell receptor beta chains from one sample sequenced in a study of blood T cells in healthy people across ages. A sample-barcoded 5' primer and a J-beta primer mix were used in a second PCR of roughly 7 to 11 cycles. One entry per CDR3 protein, called by TCRdb with MiXCR from the 5' RACE reads. In the table there are about 750,000 distinct CDR3 sequences, roughly 53% of which are singletons. The sample consisted of blood. The source is a man aged 80 or over in good health.

The V call is TRBV11-1, the J call TRBJ1-2; D possibly corresponds to TRBD1 (5 bases). CDR1 is SGHAT, CDR2 FQDESV, per germline (reference sequence). Trimming pared 3 bases from V and 0 bases from J, leaving 14 bases between. The CDR3 covers 16 residues. The CDR3 is CASSFRGGSANYGYTF. CDR3 sequence (DNA): TGTGCCAGCAGCTTTAGGGGCGGCAGTGCTAACTATGGCTACACCTTC.

A remark on this clonotype: A much bigger clone sits one base away, suggesting this may be a read error. The genes are TRBV28 and TRBJ2-7; D is perhaps TRBD1 (5 bases). In germline, CDR1 is MDHEN, CDR2 SYDVKM. The V end was cut by 4 bases, the J end by 2 bases, with 15 bases between. This CDR3 has 15 amino acids. The CDR3 region is CASSSPVRGPYEQYF. CDR3 bases: TGTGCCAGCAGTTCCCCTGTTAGGGGCCCCTACGAGCAGTACTTC.

CDR3 residues: CASSLTGGAFPYGYTF. The DNA of the CDR3 is TGTGCCAGCAGCCTTACAGGGGGCGCTTTCCCCTATGGCTACACCTTC. The chain combines TRBV3-1 with TRBJ1-2; 9 nucleotides match TRBD1. This CDR3 is built from 16 residues. V lost 4 bases to trimming and J lost 4 bases; unmatched junction nucleotides: 10. The germline gives CDR1 LGHDT, CDR2 YNNKEL (reference sequence).

This chain uses TRBV7-6 with TRBJ2-7; 9 positions agree with TRBD1. CDR1 SGHVS and CDR2 FNYEAQ come from the germline V gene. The trim removed 2 bases at V and 2 bases at J, leaving 4 bases unmatched. The CDR3 has 15 amino acids. The CDR3 here is CASSLPDRGPYEQYF. The CDR3 DNA sequence: TGTGCCAGCAGCTTACCGGACAGGGGCCCCTACGAGCAGTACTTC.

Only one count was recorded for this clonotype. The chain joins TRBV7-9 to TRBJ2-1; perhaps TRBD2 as D (6 bases). Trimming shortened V by 2 bases and J by 1 base, and 15 bases separated the two germline ends. The CDR3 consists of 17 residues. Germline V gene sequence: CDR1 SEHNR, CDR2 FQNEAQ (reference sequence). CDR3 loop: CASSLLGSGLSYNEQFF. CDR3 in DNA: TGTGCCAGCAGCTTATTGGGCAGCGGGCTTTCCTACAATGAGCAGTTCTTC.

The chain couples TRBV5-1 to TRBJ2-3; D ambiguous. The V gene lost 0 bases and the J gene lost 4 bases, with 9 bases spanning the gap. The V gene's germline CDR1 is SGHRS and CDR2 YFSETQ. The CDR3 spans 14 residues. The CDR3, as DNA: TGCGCCAGCAGCTTGGCGCCCCTGTCAGATACGCAGTATTTT. Its protein product is CASSLAPLSDTQYF. The full variable domain, rest sourced from reference TRBV5-1 and TRBJ2-3, is KAGVTQTPRYLIKTRGQQVTLSCSPISGHRSVSWYQQTPGQGLQFLFEYFSETQRNKGNFPGRFSGRQFSNSRSEMNVSTLELGDSALYLCASSLAPLSDTQYFGPGTRLTVL.

The chain joins TRBV20-1 to TRBJ1-4; 12 bases fit TRBD1. Unmatched junction bases numbered 6, after V lost 8 bases and J lost 8 bases. CDR1 is DFQATT and CDR2 is SNEGSKA in the germline V gene (reference sequence). CDR3 length: 13 residues. CDR3 in DNA: TGCAGTACTGGGGACAGGGGGCGAGAAAAACTGTTTTTT. Amino acid sequence: CSTGDRGREKLFF.

V and J are TRBV7-2 and TRBJ2-7; 9 bases agree with TRBD2. This CDR3 has 18 amino acids. Germline loops: CDR1 SGHTA, CDR2 FQGNSA. Trimming took 1 base from V and 9 from J; bases not matched to a gene: 19. The CDR3 region is CASSLGAGGVSPPPAQYF. The CDR3 DNA is TGTGCCAGCAGCTTAGGAGCGGGAGGCGTTTCGCCTCCTCCCGCGCAGTACTTC.

This chain connects TRBV5-4 to TRBJ2-1; D is possibly TRBD2 (6 bases). This CDR3 has 15 residues. The V gene's germline CDR1 is SGHNT and CDR2 YYREEE (reference sequence). Trimming took 1 base from V and 7 from J, leaving 15 bases between them. The CDR3 DNA sequence: TGTGCCAGCAGCTTGCCGGGAGTAATGGCAAATGAGCAGTTCTTC. Amino acid sequence: CASSLPGVMANEQFF.

The chain links TRBV24-1 to TRBJ1-5, with TRBD1 identical over 8 bases. V gave up 7 bases and J gave up 0 bases; unmatched junction bases: 7. The CDR3 runs to 16 residues. CDR1 and CDR2 from the germline V gene are KGHDR and SFDVKD. CDR3 protein: CATSPSGQGSNQPQHF. In DNA form, the CDR3 reads TGTGCCACCAGCCCCTCCGGACAGGGTAGCAATCAGCCCCAGCATTTT.

This chain uses TRBV5-1 with TRBJ2-6; D gene uncertain. Trimming shortened V by 0 bases and J by 0 bases, and 7 bases separated the two germline ends. The CDR3 has 16 residues. Germline V gene sequence: CDR1 SGHRS, CDR2 YFSETQ. The CDR3 protein is CASSLGKYSGANVLTF. CDR3 sequence (DNA): TGCGCCAGCAGCTTGGGGAAGTACTCTGGGGCCAACGTCCTGACTTTC.

There are a few counts of this clonotype. The chain employs TRBV7-2 and TRBJ2-7, with 9 bases that match TRBD1. J lost 4 bases, V lost 3 bases, and 13 bases had no gene match. The CDR3 consists of 17 residues. Germline V gene sequence: CDR1 SGHTA, CDR2 FQGNSA. This CDR3 reads CASSFLLVRDRGYEQYF. In DNA form, the CDR3 reads TGTGCCAGCAGCTTCCTATTGGTCCGAGACAGGGGGTACGAGCAGTACTTC.

The V gene is TRBV20-1, the J gene TRBJ2-7; tentative D call: TRBD1 (7 bases). Germline CDR1 and CDR2: DFQATT and SNEGSKA (reference sequence). V was clipped by 6 bases and J by 2 bases, with 23 bases between them. This CDR3 spans 16 amino acids. The CDR3 nucleotides are TGCAGTGCGACCCGGGGGACAGCCCCGGGACCCTACGAGCAGTACTTC. It encodes CSATRGTAPGPYEQYF.

This sequence joins TRBV7-9 and TRBJ2-1; the match to TRBD1 covers 8 bases. Germline V gene lookup returns CDR1 SEHNR and CDR2 FQNEAQ (reference sequence). V was clipped by 3 bases and J by 6 bases; unmatched bases: 10. This CDR3 is built from 16 residues. CDR3 nucleotides: TGTGCCAGCAGCTTCATCTTCATGACAGGGGTCAATGAGCAGTTCTTC. Translating gives CASSFIFMTGVNEQFF. Together with reference TRBV7-9 and TRBJ2-1, the CDR3 gives the full variable domain: DTGVSQNPRHKITKRGQNVTFRCDPISEHNRLYWYRQTLGQGPEFLTYFQNEAQLEKSRLLSDRFSAERPKGSFSTLEIQRTEQGDSAMYLCASSFIFMTGVNEQFFGPGTRLTVL.

The J gene is TRBJ1-5, the V gene TRBV7-2, with 8 bases lining up with TRBD1. The germline CDR1 and CDR2 sequences are SGHTA and FQGNSA. CDR3 length: 13 residues. J lost 6 bases, V lost 8 bases, and 6 bases had no gene match. CDR3 nucleotide sequence: TGTGCCAGCGCCGACAGGGGATTTCAGCCCCAGCATTTT. As protein: CASADRGFQPQHF.

The rearrangement uses TRBV6-6 and TRBJ1-4; TRBD1 agrees at 7 bases. The CDR3 is 14 amino acids. From germline, CDR1 is MNHNY and CDR2 SVGAGI (reference sequence). V shed 11 bases, J shed 8 bases, and the junction held 14 bases outside the gene matches. CDR3 protein: CAGRGGRGLEKLFF. The CDR3 DNA reads as TGTGCCGGAAGAGGGGGCAGGGGGTTGGAAAAACTGTTTTTT.

The chain recombines TRBV5-1 with TRBJ2-5; the D gene is possibly TRBD2 (6 bases). The assigned J gene may be wrong: the sequence end matches TRBJ2-7 better. Looked up from germline, CDR1 is SGHRS and CDR2 is YFSETQ. The CDR3 consists of 13 residues. CDR3 nucleotide sequence: TGCGCCAGCAGGTCGGGGGAGCTGAGCGAGCAGTACTTC. This codes for CASRSGELSEQYF.